This passage covers 32 T cell receptor beta chains from one sample sequenced in a study of T cells in Graves' hyperthyroidism and ophthalmopathy. TCR beta CDR3 regions were amplified from RNA. HTBI primers were the set used in a first-round RT-PCR of the TCR CDR3. TCRdb called the multiplex PCR reads again in MiXCR, with one record for every CDR3 protein. The table includes hundreds of thousands of distinct CDR3 sequences, under 15% detected once. Sequencing was done on a sample of blood. The origin of the receptors is a man between 18 and 29 years old with Graves' ophthalmopathy.

The table lists this clonotype with many counts. The chain uses TRBV27 and TRBJ2-5, with D hard to call. The CDR3 loop spans 14 amino acids. The germline V gene encodes CDR1 MNHEY and CDR2 SMNVEV (reference sequence). V lost 5 bases and J lost 5, with 15 bases in between. The CDR3 sequence is CASSPPGPIETQYF. CDR3 nucleotides: TGTGCCAGCAGTCCCCCTGGGCCCATCGAGACCCAGTACTTC.

This clonotype was seen many times. This CDR3 is CAWSVDRGYGYTF. The CDR3 DNA sequence: TGTGCCTGGAGTGTGGACAGGGGCTATGGCTACACCTTC. The rearrangement joins TRBV30 to TRBJ1-2, with 9 bases matching TRBD1. The CDR3 is made up of 13 amino acids. Losses at the gene ends were 0 bases for V and 4 bases for J; bases not matched to a gene: 0. CDR1 GTSNPN and CDR2 SVGIG come from the germline V gene (reference sequence).

There are a few counts of this clonotype. J is TRBJ2-1 and V is TRBV5-1, with TRBD2 matching 10 bases. Germline V gives CDR1 SGHRS, CDR2 YFSETQ. The CDR3 spans 16 residues. The ends lost 2 bases at V and 4 bases at J; junction bases unmatched: 6. The chain's CDR3 is CASSFTGTSVYNEQFF. The CDR3, as DNA: TGCGCCAGCAGCTTTACCGGGACTAGCGTTTACAATGAGCAGTTCTTC.

Comments on this clonotype: It may be a read error: a sequence one base away is much more abundant. The CDR3 end shows no conserved phenylalanine or tryptophan, and so a read error is likely. The rearrangement links TRBV10-3 to TRBJ1-2; a possible D gene is TRBD1 (5 bases). The CDR3 is 16 amino acids. CDR1 is ENHRY and CDR2 is SYGVKD in the germline V gene. Trimming removed 3 bases from V and 0 bases from J, with 14 bases in between. CDR3: CAISDWTPSTNYGYTL. CDR3 in DNA: TGTGCCATCAGTGACTGGACACCCTCTACTAACTATGGCTACACCCTC.

This clonotype was seen more than once but under ten times. The V gene is TRBV19, the J gene TRBJ1-5; 7 bases are a match to TRBD1. After removal of 6 bases from V and 6 bases from J, the junction contained 5 bases not matched to a gene. Germline V gene lookup returns CDR1 LNHDA and CDR2 SQIVND (reference sequence). CDR3 length equals 13 residues. CDR3 in amino acids: CASRDRAGQPQHF. The DNA of the CDR3 is TGTGCCAGTAGAGACAGGGCCGGTCAGCCCCAGCATTTT.

This clonotype was seen repeatedly, ten times or more. The rearrangement links TRBV5-6 to TRBJ2-3; no reliable D call. With 5 bases removed from V and 8 bases from J, the gap between germline ends came to 12 bases. CDR3 size: 12 residues. Germline V gene data show CDR1 as SGHDT and CDR2 as YYEEEE. The CDR3, as DNA: TGTGCCAGCAGTACCGAGAGAGGTACGCAGTATTTT. As protein: CASSTERGTQYF.

Only a few counts were recorded for this clonotype. A much larger clone sits a single nucleotide away, making a read error possible. The V and J genes are TRBV5-6 and TRBJ2-1, with 9 bases matching TRBD2. Trimming cost V 6 bases and J 0 bases; bases outside gene matches: 1. The CDR3 consists of 14 residues. Germline CDR1 and CDR2: SGHDT and YYEEEE. CDR3 DNA sequence: TGTGCCAGCAATAGCGGGAGCTCCTACAATGAGCAGTTCTTC. Its translation is CASNSGSSYNEQFF.

In its sample, this clonotype was seen many times. The gene calls are TRBV28 and TRBJ1-2; 7 nucleotides match TRBD1. This CDR3 comprises 13 residues. Looked up from germline, CDR1 is MDHEN and CDR2 is SYDVKM. V dropped 2 bases and J dropped 7; count of bases not matched to a gene: 4. The CDR3 here is CASSLGGGFGYTF. For the CDR3, the DNA is TGTGCCAGCAGTTTAGGAGGGGGCTTTGGCTACACCTTC.

The rearrangement uses TRBV10-2 and TRBJ2-7, with D perhaps TRBD1 or TRBD2 (6 bases each). From germline, CDR1 is WSHSY and CDR2 SAAADI. This CDR3 has 16 residues. Trimming removed 3 bases at V and 3 bases at J, with 18 bases between. CDR3 coding DNA: TGCGCCAGCAGTGAATCCACAGGGAGGTCCTACTACGAGCAGTACTTC. Protein: CASSESTGRSYYEQYF.

In this sample, this clonotype turned up many times. V is TRBV20-1 and J is TRBJ2-7; the match to TRBD2 covers 10 bases. This CDR3 is 15 amino acids long. The ends lost 0 bases at V and 7 bases at J; junction bases unmatched: 9. Germline CDR1 and CDR2: DFQATT and SNEGSKA (reference sequence). Here the CDR3 reads CSARDPAGGAREQYF. The DNA of the CDR3 is TGCAGTGCTAGAGATCCAGCGGGAGGGGCTAGGGAGCAGTACTTC.

This clonotype was picked up a small number of times. The chain is built from TRBV4-2 and TRBJ2-1; D unresolved. The CDR3 consists of 12 residues. Germline CDR1 and CDR2: LGHNA and YNFKEQ. V gave up 0 bases and J gave up 10 bases, with 7 bases separating them. The CDR3 here is CASSQETEEQFF. In DNA form, the CDR3 reads TGTGCCAGCAGCCAAGAGACCGAGGAGCAGTTCTTC.

This clonotype has at least ten counts. The chain joins TRBV5-1 to TRBJ2-1; 9 nucleotides match TRBD1. Trimming took 0 bases from V and 9 from J; bases not matched to a gene: 4. The length of the CDR3 is 14 residues. Germline-derived CDR1 and CDR2 are SGHRS and YFSETQ. In DNA form, the CDR3 reads TGCGCCAGCAGCTTGGGGGACAGGGCCGTTGAGCAGTTCTTC. Translating gives CASSLGDRAVEQFF.

This clonotype was seen repeatedly, ten times or more. The genes are TRBV11-2 and TRBJ2-2; 11 nucleotides align to TRBD2. The CDR3 has 15 amino acids. Germline V gene sequence: CDR1 SGHAT, CDR2 FQNNGV. V trimming: 9 bases; J trimming: 2 bases; junction bases outside the gene matches: 5. As DNA, the CDR3 is TGTGCCAGTAGCGGGAGGGATCATAACACCGGGGAGCTGTTTTTT. Protein: CASSGRDHNTGELFF.

This chain links TRBV20-1 with TRBJ1-2; TRBD1 aligns across 8 bases. Germline lookup yields CDR1 DFQATT and CDR2 SNEGSKA (reference sequence). Germline trimming cut 0 bases from V and 6 bases from J; bases unmatched to any gene: 9. The CDR3 contains 15 residues. The CDR3 sequence: CSAREDPTGDHGYTF. CDR3 bases: TGCAGTGCTAGAGAAGACCCGACAGGGGACCATGGCTACACCTTC.

This clonotype was observed a few times. A much larger clone differs from this one at a single base, so this may be a read error. The chain carries TRBV2 and TRBJ2-1, with 7 positions matching TRBD1. The CDR3 loop spans 15 amino acids. The germline V gene has CDR1 SNHLY and CDR2 FYNNEI. CDR3 DNA: TGTGCCAGCAGTGAACCCCGGGACAGCTACGATGAGCAGTTCTTC. Translation: CASSEPRDSYDEQFF.

This clonotype was recorded at least ten times. CDR3 in DNA: TGTGCCAGCTCAACGACAGGGACCGGCTACACCTTC. The encoded protein is CASSTTGTGYTF. This rearrangement joins TRBV18 to TRBJ1-2; TRBD1 matches 7 bases. Germline CDR1 reads KGHSH; CDR2 reads LQKENI. This CDR3 contains 12 residues. Unmatched junction bases numbered 5, after V lost 5 bases and J lost 8 bases. The variable domain in full, completed from reference TRBV18 and TRBJ1-2, reads NAGVMQNPRHLVRRRGQEARLRCSPMKGHSHVYWYRQLPEEGLKFMVYLQKENIIDESGMPKERFSAEFPKEGPSILRIQQVVRGDSAAYFCASSTTGTGYTFGSGTRLTVV.

About this clonotype itself: With a much larger clone just one base away, this may be a read error. CDR3 DNA sequence: TGTGCCAGCAGTAAAACCTTAGCGGGAGAGTTCCCCTACGAGCAGTACTTC. It translates to CASSKTLAGEFPYEQYF. The rearrangement joins TRBV6-1 to TRBJ2-7; TRBD2 matches 9 bases. The ends lost 5 bases at V and 2 bases at J; junction bases unmatched: 13. CDR3 length: 17 residues. Germline V lookup: CDR1 MNHNS, CDR2 SASEGT.

On this clonotype itself: This sequence may be a read error, since a much larger clone differs from it by one base. The chain has TRBV27 and TRBJ1-1; 8 nucleotides line up with TRBD1. Germline lookup yields CDR1 MNHEY and CDR2 SMNVEV (reference sequence). The CDR3 has 16 amino acids. V trimming: 8 bases; J trimming: 0 bases; junction bases outside the gene matches: 11. As DNA, the CDR3 is TGTGCCAGCGGTAGAACTCAGGGGGCAGTGAACACTGAAGCTTTCTTT. Residues: CASGRTQGAVNTEAFF.

This clonotype was observed at least ten times. The CDR3 protein is CASSERLTQETQYF. For the CDR3, the DNA is TGTGCCAGCAGCGAGAGACTTACGCAAGAGACCCAGTACTTC. The chain employs TRBV3-1 and TRBJ2-5; D is undetermined. CDR1 is LGHDT and CDR2 is YNNKEL in the germline V gene (reference sequence). This CDR3 has 14 residues. V was clipped by 5 bases and J by 2 bases, with 12 bases between them.

The chain is built from TRBV30 and TRBJ2-7; D not certain. Trimming took 4 bases from V and 2 from J, leaving 24 bases between them. This CDR3 contains 17 residues. Germline V gene lookup returns CDR1 GTSNPN and CDR2 SVGIG (reference sequence). CDR3 DNA sequence: TGTGCCTGGATTAATAACGAGGCCCACTACGGAGCCTACGAGCAGTACTTC. It encodes CAWINNEAHYGAYEQYF.

This clonotype was observed many times. V is TRBV6-1 and J is TRBJ1-5; D may be TRBD1 (5 bases). The CDR3 spans 16 residues. Germline V gene data show CDR1 as MNHNS and CDR2 as SASEGT. V lost 8 bases and J lost 0, with 17 bases in between. The CDR3 reads CASRPGTSPSNQPQHF. The DNA of the CDR3 is TGTGCCAGCCGCCCGGGGACCTCCCCTAGCAATCAGCCCCAGCATTTT.

This clonotype was seen many times. The rearrangement joins TRBV30 to TRBJ2-1; 10 bases agree with TRBD1. The V segment lost 2 bases and the J segment 7 bases; nucleotides outside the gene matches: 5. The CDR3 extends over 14 amino acids. CDR1 and CDR2 (germline): GTSNPN, SVGIG (reference sequence). CDR3 loop: CAWSSGTGVNEQFF. The CDR3 DNA sequence: TGTGCCTGGAGTTCCGGGACAGGGGTAAATGAGCAGTTCTTC.

The table lists this clonotype with many counts. The chain has TRBV3-1 and TRBJ2-3; D possibly corresponds to TRBD1 (5 bases). CDR3 length: 13 amino acids. The V and J ends lost 3 bases and 4 bases respectively, with 8 bases between them. Germline values: CDR1 LGHDT, CDR2 YNNKEL (reference sequence). In DNA, the CDR3 is TGTGCCAGCAGCCAGATAGGGGCAGATACGCAGTATTTT. Its protein product is CASSQIGADTQYF.

This clonotype was found many times. The chain employs TRBV9 and TRBJ1-5, with D unclear. Germline CDR1 is SGDLS and CDR2 is YYNGEE. With 0 bases removed from V and 3 bases from J, the gap between germline ends came to 10 bases. The CDR3 length is 15 residues. CDR3 bases: TGTGCCAGCAGCGTAGGAGGAGGACCCAATCAGCCCCAGCATTTT. This sequence encodes CASSVGGGPNQPQHF. The variable domain in full, with the rest retrieved from reference TRBV9 and TRBJ1-5, is DSGVTQTPKHLITATGQRVTLRCSPRSGDLSVYWYQQSLDQGLQFLIQYYNGEERAKGNILERFSAQQFPDLHSELNLSSLELGDSALYFCASSVGGGPNQPQHFGDGTRLSIL.

This clonotype was seen more than once but under ten times. This chain joins TRBV25-1 and TRBJ2-3; no clear D. Germline V gene sequence: CDR1 MGHDK, CDR2 SYGVNS. This CDR3 is built from 13 residues. The ends were cut back, 5 bases at V and 2 bases at J, with 8 bases in the middle. In nucleotides, the CDR3 is TGTGCCAGCAGTTCTCCGCTCACAGATACGCAGTATTTT. Its translation is CASSSPLTDTQYF.

This clonotype showed up many times. Here the CDR3 reads CASSQRTSSYEQYF. CDR3 in DNA: TGTGCCAGCAGCCAGCGGACTAGCTCCTACGAGCAGTACTTC. J is TRBJ2-7 and V is TRBV14; 7 positions agree with TRBD2. V was clipped by 3 bases and J by 0 bases; unmatched bases: 2. The CDR3 is 14 residues long. Germline CDR1 SGHDN, CDR2 FVKESK.

This rearrangement joins TRBV7-9 to TRBJ2-5, with TRBD2 matching over 7 bases. Germline V CDR1 and CDR2: SEHNR, FQNEAQ (reference sequence). This CDR3 region has 15 residues. V lost 5 bases to trimming and J lost 5 bases; unmatched junction nucleotides: 11. The chain's CDR3 is CASSQGRDLGETQYF. DNA of the CDR3: TGTGCCAGCAGCCAAGGGAGGGACCTCGGGGAGACCCAGTACTTC.

This clonotype occurred many times. This CDR3 is CASSLPSGPTYEQYF. DNA for the CDR3: TGTGCCAGCAGCCTCCCTAGCGGGCCCACCTACGAGCAGTACTTC. V gene TRBV6-2 or TRBV6-3 combines with J gene TRBJ2-7; 8 bases align to TRBD2. The CDR3 consists of 15 residues. J gave up 2 bases and V 6 bases, and 9 bases lay outside the gene matches. Germline V gene lookup returns CDR1 MNHEY and CDR2 SVGEGT.

This chain connects TRBV3-1 to TRBJ1-5; D remains ambiguous. Germline CDR1 LGHDT, CDR2 YNNKEL (reference sequence). The CDR3 runs to 16 residues. Trimming took off 0 bases at V and 2 bases at J, with 11 bases between the two ends. The CDR3 reads CASSQDFLGGNQPQHF. As DNA, the CDR3 is TGTGCCAGCAGCCAAGATTTCCTGGGTGGCAATCAGCCCCAGCATTTT.

The rearrangement links TRBV5-5 to TRBJ2-5, with no clear D. CDR1 and CDR2 (germline): SGHKS, YYEKEE (reference sequence). V was shortened by 4 bases and J by 6 bases, with 13 bases between the two germline ends. The CDR3 runs to 13 residues. The chain's CDR3 is CASSPLAVQTQYF. The CDR3 DNA reads TGTGCCAGCAGCCCCTTGGCGGTCCAGACCCAGTACTTC.

This clonotype was detected ten times or more. The genes are TRBV12-3 or TRBV12-4 and TRBJ2-5, with a possible D match to TRBD2 (7 bases). The CDR3 extends over 14 amino acids. With 5 bases removed from V and 5 bases from J, the gap between germline ends came to 15 bases. CDR3 amino acids: CASSPLRGGETQYF. The DNA of the CDR3 is TGTGCCAGCAGTCCCCTCAGGGGAGGGGAGACCCAGTACTTC.

As concerns this clonotype: A much larger clone sits a single nucleotide away, making a read error possible. This chain links TRBV4-2 with TRBJ2-7; possibly TRBD2 for D (5 bases). Germline loops: CDR1 LGHNA, CDR2 YNFKEQ. V was clipped by 7 bases and J by 4 bases, with 20 bases between them. This CDR3 contains 15 residues. This chain's CDR3 is CASTKAAESGYEQYF. As DNA, the CDR3 is TGTGCCAGCACCAAAGCTGCGGAGTCGGGATACGAGCAGTACTTC.